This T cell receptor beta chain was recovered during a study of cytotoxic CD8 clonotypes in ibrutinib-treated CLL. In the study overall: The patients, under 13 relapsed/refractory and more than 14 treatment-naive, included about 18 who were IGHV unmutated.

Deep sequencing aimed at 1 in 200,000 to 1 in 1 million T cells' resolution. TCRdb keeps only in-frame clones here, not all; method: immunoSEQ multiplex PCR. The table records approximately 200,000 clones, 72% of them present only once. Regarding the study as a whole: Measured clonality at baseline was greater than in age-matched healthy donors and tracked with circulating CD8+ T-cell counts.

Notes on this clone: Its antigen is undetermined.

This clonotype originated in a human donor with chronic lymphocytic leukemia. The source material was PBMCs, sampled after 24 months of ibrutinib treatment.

CDR3 coding DNA: TGTGCCAGCAGTGAATACCTGGGACGGCTGAATGAAAAACTGTTTTTT. Encoded protein: CASSEYLGRLNEKLFF. The chain links TRBV6-1 to TRBJ1-4; possibly TRBD1 for D (5 bases). The CDR3 has 16 amino acids. Germline V lookup: CDR1 MNHNS, CDR2 SASEGT. Trimming took 2 bases from V and 5 from J, leaving 15 bases between them.